These 12 T cell receptor beta chains share one sample of origin, sequenced in a study of T cell changes during pregnancy in multiple sclerosis. Clones were sequenced by immunoSEQ multiplex PCR, and TCRdb holds only the in-frame ones, with some missing. The data hold under 60,000 clones, with roughly 90% observed a single time. The input for sequencing was CD4+ T cells from peripheral blood mononuclear cells, taken after pregnancy. The receptors stem from a female donor with multiple sclerosis, enrolled in a pregnancy study.

The gene calls are TRBV11-3 and TRBJ1-2; 10 positions match TRBD1. The CDR3 contains 15 residues. Germline V CDR1 and CDR2: SGHNT, YENEEA. The V and J ends lost 7 bases and 4 bases, in that order; junction bases with no gene match: 9. CDR3 region: CASKGQGRLGYGYTF. The CDR3 DNA sequence: TGTGCCAGCAAGGGACAGGGGCGGTTAGGCTATGGCTACACCTTC.

This chain uses TRBV18 with TRBJ2-3; 7 bases fit TRBD1. The CDR3 has 15 amino acids. V shed 4 bases, J shed 6 bases, and the junction held 10 bases outside the gene matches. CDR1 KGHSH and CDR2 LQKENI come from the germline V gene. CDR3 residues: CASSQGQVPPDTQYF. The DNA for the CDR3 is TGTGCCAGCTCACAAGGACAGGTCCCCCCGGATACGCAGTATTTT.

The V call is TRBV6-6, the J call TRBJ2-7; D unclear. With 6 bases removed from V and 0 bases from J, the gap between germline ends came to 9 bases. This CDR3 comprises 13 residues. CDR1 and CDR2 (germline): MNHNY, SVGAGI (reference sequence). DNA of the CDR3: TGTGCCAGCAGGGCCAGTACCTCCTACGAGCAGTACTTC. Translated: CASRASTSYEQYF.

This clone appeared a single time. V is TRBV6-6 and J is TRBJ2-3; 7 bases are shared with TRBD1. This CDR3 is built from 16 residues. Per the germline V gene, CDR1 is MNHNY and CDR2 is SVGAGI (reference sequence). Germline trimming cut 6 bases from V and 3 bases from J; bases unmatched to any gene: 12. This CDR3 reads CASSRDRAAGTDTQYF. The DNA of the CDR3 is TGTGCCAGCAGCCGAGACAGGGCGGCTGGGACAGATACGCAGTATTTT.

This clone has ten or more counts. Its ends do not fully match the called genes, so a read error is possible. The chain couples TRBV7-6 to TRBJ2-5; 7 nucleotides match TRBD1. CDR1 is SGHVS and CDR2 is FNYEAQ in the germline V gene. The CDR3 length is 14 residues. CDR3 coding DNA: TGTGCCAGCAGCTCCAGGACAGGTCAAGTGACCCAGTACTTC. It yields the protein CASSSRTGQVTQYF.

This clone was picked up one time. The chain uses TRBV19 and TRBJ1-2; 8 nucleotides line up with TRBD1. V was pared by 7 bases and J by 8 bases, with 9 bases of the junction left unmatched. This CDR3 region has 13 residues. Germline CDR1 reads LNHDA; CDR2 reads SQIVND (reference sequence). CDR3 nucleotide sequence: TGTGCCAGTACCGACAGGGGTAGAAGGGGCTACACCTTC. Protein product: CASTDRGRRGYTF.

The chain combines TRBV6-5 with TRBJ2-5; D unclear. The germline V gene has CDR1 MNHEY and CDR2 SVGAGI. The CDR3 runs 12 residues. Trimming stripped 2 bases from V and 4 bases from J, with 5 bases between. CDR3 coding DNA: TGTGCCAGCAGTTACACGGGAGAGACCCAGTACTTC. It translates to CASSYTGETQYF.

The V and J genes are TRBV19 and TRBJ1-5; D possibly corresponds to TRBD1 (6 bases). The germline V gene has CDR1 LNHDA and CDR2 SQIVND (reference sequence). Trimming took off 7 bases at V and 4 bases at J, with 11 bases between the two ends. The CDR3 is 13 amino acids. Written as DNA, the CDR3 is TGTGCCAGTAAAACAGGGTCGAATCAGCCCCAGCATTTT. Translated, it gives CASKTGSNQPQHF.

The rearrangement links TRBV21-1 to TRBJ2-7; TRBD2 was called by the table and not checked on the DNA. TRBV21-1 represents a pseudogene. The CDR3 is 14 residues long. CDR3 DNA: TGTGCCAGCATGGGGGAGGGTTCACCCTACGAGCAGTACTTC. This encodes CASMGEGSPYEQYF.

The rearrangement links TRBV11-1 to TRBJ1-1; the D is unclear. This CDR3 has 13 residues. V lost 5 bases and J lost 3, with 10 bases in between. Germline CDR1 is SGHAT and CDR2 is FQDESV (reference sequence). The CDR3 DNA reads as TGTGCCAGCAGCCCTCGGTTGGACACTGAAGCTTTCTTT. Its protein is CASSPRLDTEAFF. Variable domain in full (rest from reference TRBV11-1 and TRBJ1-1): EAEVAQSPRYKITEKSQAVAFWCDPISGHATLYWYRQILGQGPELLVQFQDESVVDDSQLPKDRFSAERLKGVDSTLKIQPAELGDSAMYLCASSPRLDTEAFFGQGTRLTVV.

The chain is built from TRBV5-4 and TRBJ2-5; D remains ambiguous. This CDR3 has 16 residues. The ends were cut back, 3 bases at V and 1 base at J, with 16 bases in the middle. Germline V gene data show CDR1 as SGHNT and CDR2 as YYREEE (reference sequence). This CDR3 reads CASSYSKLIGQETQYF. The CDR3 DNA reads as TGTGCCAGCAGCTACTCGAAGCTGATCGGCCAAGAGACCCAGTACTTC.

This chain links TRBV7-2 with TRBJ2-7; 9 bases match TRBD1. The CDR3 is made up of 15 amino acids. The ends lost 5 bases at V and 1 base at J; junction bases unmatched: 6. Germline V gene lookup returns CDR1 SGHTA and CDR2 FQGNSA. The CDR3 here is CASSRGQGVSYEQYF. CDR3 DNA: TGTGCCAGCAGCCGGGGACAGGGAGTGTCCTACGAGCAGTACTTC.